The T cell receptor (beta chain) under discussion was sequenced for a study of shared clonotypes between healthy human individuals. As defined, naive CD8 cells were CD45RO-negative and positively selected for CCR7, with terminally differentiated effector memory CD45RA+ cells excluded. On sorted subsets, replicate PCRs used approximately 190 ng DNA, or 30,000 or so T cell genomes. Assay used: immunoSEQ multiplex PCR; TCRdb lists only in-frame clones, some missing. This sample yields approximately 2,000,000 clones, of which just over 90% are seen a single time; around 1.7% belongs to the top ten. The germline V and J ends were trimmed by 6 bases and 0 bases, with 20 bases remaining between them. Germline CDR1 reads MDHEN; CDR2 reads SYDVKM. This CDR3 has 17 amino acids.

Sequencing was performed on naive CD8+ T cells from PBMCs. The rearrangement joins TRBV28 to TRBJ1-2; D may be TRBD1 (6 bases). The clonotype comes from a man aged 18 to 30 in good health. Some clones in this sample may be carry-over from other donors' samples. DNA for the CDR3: TGTGCCAGCAGGCACGAAGAACACGGACAGACTAACTATGGCTACACCTTC. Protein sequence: CASRHEEHGQTNYGYTF.